One and the same sample provided the 13 T cell receptor beta chains below, sequenced in a study of cytomegalovirus exposure and HLA in healthy donors. Generated by immunoSEQ multiplex PCR, the TCRdb table keeps only in-frame clones and is missing some. This sample has some 340,000 clones, with about nine tenths found just once. The sample consisted of PBMCs. These receptors were taken from a woman aged 25 to 39 in good health and CMV-seropositive.

This clone has just a few counts. Additional DNA sequences in this sample encode the identical CDR3. CDR3 sequence: CASSGGTGGQPQHF. The CDR3 region has the DNA TGTGCCAGCAGTGGAGGGACAGGGGGGCAGCCCCAGCATTTT. The rearrangement links TRBV2 to TRBJ1-5; 11 nucleotides agree with TRBD1. Trimming took 4 bases from V and 7 from J; bases not matched to a gene: 3. This CDR3 has 14 amino acids. Germline CDR1 and CDR2: SNHLY and FYNNEI.

The chain recombines TRBV10-3 with TRBJ2-7; 11 bases fit TRBD2. The V gene's germline CDR1 is ENHRY and CDR2 SYGVKD. Trimming at V came to 3 bases and at J to 6 bases, leaving 7 bases not matched to a gene. The CDR3 totals 15 residues. Written as DNA, the CDR3 is TGTGCCATCAGTGAAAAACTAGCGGGAGTTTTCGAGCAGTACTTC. Its translation: CAISEKLAGVFEQYF.

In this sample, this clone turned up a few times. The rearrangement uses TRBV7-2 and TRBJ2-5; D possibly corresponds to TRBD1 (6 bases). The V end was cut by 4 bases, the J end by 3 bases, with 15 bases between. Germline loops: CDR1 SGHTA, CDR2 FQGNSA. The length of the CDR3 is 15 residues. CDR3 loop: CASSSAGTPKETQYF. CDR3 nucleotides: TGTGCCAGCAGCTCAGCCGGGACACCGAAAGAGACCCAGTACTTC.

The gene calls are TRBV7-2 and TRBJ1-5; a possible D gene is TRBD1 (5 bases). V shed 0 bases and J shed 9 bases, with 12 bases lying between them. CDR1 and CDR2 (germline): SGHTA, FQGNSA. There are 14 residues in the CDR3. The CDR3 loop reads CASSLAGRGRPQHF. Here the CDR3 DNA reads TGTGCCAGCAGCTTAGCGGGAAGGGGAAGGCCCCAGCATTTT.

The chain combines TRBV7-6 with TRBJ2-5, with TRBD1 as a possible D gene (5 bases). Germline V lookup: CDR1 SGHVS, CDR2 FNYEAQ. V was pared by 5 bases and J by 8 bases, with 12 bases between. This CDR3 is built from 12 residues. CDR3 loop: CASSEVQGTQYF. Here the CDR3 DNA reads TGTGCCAGCAGCGAAGTTCAGGGAACCCAGTACTTC.

The chain links TRBV7-8 to TRBJ1-5; the match to TRBD1 covers 7 bases. This CDR3 is built from 17 residues. The trim removed 2 bases at V and 3 bases at J, leaving 10 bases unmatched. The germline V gene encodes CDR1 SGHVS and CDR2 FQNEAQ. The CDR3: CASSLRQGSSDNQPQHF. For the CDR3, the DNA is TGTGCCAGCAGCTTAAGACAGGGAAGCAGTGACAATCAGCCCCAGCATTTT. Drawing the rest from reference TRBV7-8 and TRBJ1-5, the complete variable domain is GAGVSQSPRYKVAKRGQDVALRCDPISGHVSLFWYQQALGQGPEFLTYFQNEAQLDKSGLPSDRFFAERPEGSVSTLKIQRTQQEDSAVYLCASSLRQGSSDNQPQHFGDGTRLSIL.

The chain combines TRBV6-4 with TRBJ2-2, with D maybe TRBD1 (5 bases). This CDR3 is built from 13 residues. CDR1 and CDR2 from the germline V gene are MRHNA and SNTAGT. The V end was cut by 4 bases, the J end by 2 bases, with 5 bases between. CDR3 DNA sequence: TGTGCCAGCAGTGGGGGCAACACCGGGGAGCTGTTTTTT. Protein sequence: CASSGGNTGELFF.

The table lists this clone with a count of one. This rearrangement joins TRBV7-9 to TRBJ1-2; D not resolved. The V and J ends lost 4 bases and 10 bases respectively, with 16 bases between them. There are 13 residues in the CDR3. Per germline, CDR1 SEHNR and CDR2 FQNEAQ (reference sequence). CDR3 coding DNA: TGTGCCAGCAGCTCCCCCATTGATAATACCTACACCTTC. Translating it yields CASSSPIDNTYTF.

V usage is TRBV28 and J usage is TRBJ1-5, with TRBD1 matching 8 bases. The V gene end was trimmed by 4 bases and the J gene end by 9 bases; junction bases not matched to a gene: 8. The germline V gene has CDR1 MDHEN and CDR2 SYDVKM. The CDR3 runs to 14 residues. The CDR3 DNA reads as TGTGCCAGCAGTTCCCACAGGGGGTCTGGGCCCCAGCATTTT. Translation gives CASSSHRGSGPQHF.

This clone was detected only a few times. The chain carries TRBV6-5 and TRBJ2-2; 7 bases line up with TRBD1. Germline V lookup: CDR1 MNHEY, CDR2 SVGAGI. The CDR3 covers 12 residues. V lost 2 bases and J lost 12; bases outside the gene matches: 3. The CDR3 here is CASSYRGQKLFF. The DNA of the CDR3 is TGTGCCAGCAGTTACAGGGGACAGAAGCTGTTTTTT.

The CDR3 DNA reads TGTGCCAGCAGCGTAGGGATCTCTGGGGCCAACGTCCTGACTTTC. Protein sequence: CASSVGISGANVLTF. The chain is built from TRBV9 and TRBJ2-6; unclear D gene. CDR1 SGDLS and CDR2 YYNGEE come from the germline V gene. The CDR3 has 15 residues. The V end lost 0 bases, the J end lost 0 bases, and 4 bases lay between the germline ends.

The chain carries TRBV6-5 and TRBJ2-7, with TRBD2 matching 9 bases. V shed 2 bases, J shed 0 bases, and the junction held 5 bases outside the gene matches. The germline V gene encodes CDR1 MNHEY and CDR2 SVGAGI. CDR3 size: 16 residues. In DNA, the CDR3 is TGTGCCAGCAGTTACCGTCTAGCGGGACGCTCCTACGAGCAGTACTTC. Protein: CASSYRLAGRSYEQYF.

The genes are TRBV6-5 and TRBJ2-7, with TRBD1 as a possible D gene (5 bases). This CDR3 is built from 13 residues. Trimming removed 3 bases from V and 4 bases from J, with 10 bases in between. Germline V gives CDR1 MNHEY, CDR2 SVGAGI. The CDR3 sequence is CASSYQPGYEQYF. As DNA, the CDR3 is TGTGCCAGCAGTTATCAGCCAGGGTACGAGCAGTACTTC.